The rows below give T cell receptor beta chains drawn from one sample of a study of CD8+ T cells in alopecia areata. Using immunoSEQ multiplex PCR, the repertoire was profiled, and TCRdb retains in-frame clones only, with some absent. Of hundreds of thousands of clones listed, roughly 69% are singletons. Sequencing used CD4+ T cells sorted from blood, obtained at week 0. Every receptor here comes from a human donor with alopecia areata. Each CDR3 is given with its conserved first and last residue. Fields, in order: V gene, clone size, J gene, D gene, CDR3 protein, CDR3 DNA. D genes are given only for firm matches. Clone size, where shown, is once, few, many, or a class for clones that have expanded.

V: TRBV29-1; size: .; J: TRBJ1-1; D: TRBD1; CDR3: CSVGTGAEAFF; DNA: TGCAGCGTCGGGACAGGGGCAGAAGCTTTCTTT
V: TRBV9; size: .; J: TRBJ1-3; D: TRBD1; CDR3: CASSVGTEILSGNTIYF; DNA: TGTGCCAGCAGCGTCGGGACAGAGATTCTCTCTGGAAACACCATATATTTT
V: TRBV28; size: few; J: TRBJ2-7; D: .; CDR3: CASTLGGHSYEQYF; DNA: TGTGCCAGCACCCTAGGGGGACATTCCTACGAGCAGTACTTC
V: TRBV2; size: .; J: TRBJ2-4; D: TRBD1; CDR3: CASSADREAKNIQYF; DNA: TGTGCCAGCAGCGCGGACAGGGAAGCCAAAAACATTCAGTACTTC
V: TRBV6-6; size: .; J: TRBJ2-5; D: .; CDR3: CASSSEETQYF; DNA: TGTGCCAGCAGTTCCGAAGAGACCCAGTACTTC
V: TRBV13; size: few; J: TRBJ2-5; D: TRBD2; CDR3: CASSLGPVAGWQETQYF; DNA: TGTGCCAGCAGCTTAGGCCCCGTAGCGGGGTGGCAAGAGACCCAGTACTTC
V: TRBV15; size: few; J: TRBJ2-6; D: .; CDR3: CATSRGSSGANVLTF; DNA: TGTGCCACCAGCAGAGGAAGCTCTGGGGCCAACGTCCTGACTTTC
V: TRBV2; size: .; J: TRBJ1-1; D: .; CDR3: CASSWWASEAFF; DNA: TGTGCCAGCAGTTGGTGGGCATCTGAAGCTTTCTTT
V: TRBV11-2; size: .; J: TRBJ2-5; D: TRBD2; CDR3: CASSLVTSPPETQYF; DNA: TGTGCCAGCAGCTTAGTGACTAGCCCCCCAGAGACCCAGTACTTC
V: TRBV29-1; size: .; J: TRBJ2-7; D: .; CDR3: CSVGVSRTTSMYF; DNA: TGCAGCGTAGGTGTTTCCAGGACTACGAGCATGTACTTC
V: TRBV19; size: .; J: TRBJ1-6; D: TRBD1; CDR3: CASKGTGSSPLHF; DNA: TGTGCCAGTAAGGGGACAGGCTCATCTCCCCTCCACTTT
V: TRBV2; size: .; J: TRBJ2-3; D: .; CDR3: CASLRMGTDTQYF; DNA: TGTGCCAGCCTGCGAATGGGCACAGATACGCAGTATTTT
V: TRBV2; size: .; J: TRBJ2-7; D: .; CDR3: CASSEYGDYEQYF; DNA: TGTGCCAGCAGTGAATATGGGGACTACGAGCAGTACTTC
V: TRBV4-1; size: .; J: TRBJ2-5; D: .; CDR3: CASSLQGSETQYF; DNA: TGCGCCAGCAGCCTCCAGGGGTCGGAGACCCAGTACTTC
V: TRBV4-2; size: .; J: TRBJ2-1; D: .; CDR3: CASSQGYANEQFF; DNA: TGTGCCAGCAGCCAAGGGTATGCCAATGAGCAGTTCTTC
V: TRBV11-1; size: .; J: TRBJ1-1; D: .; CDR3: CASSLERLMNTEAFF; DNA: TGTGCCAGCAGCTTAGAGCGACTCATGAACACTGAAGCTTTCTTT
V: TRBV29-1; size: .; J: TRBJ2-5; D: TRBD1; CDR3: CSVEGGQGAPYQETQYF; DNA: TGCAGCGTTGAAGGGGGACAGGGGGCCCCGTACCAAGAGACCCAGTACTTC
V: TRBV7-9; size: .; J: TRBJ1-6; D: .; CDR3: CASSFPNSPLHF; DNA: TGTGCCAGCAGCTTCCCTAATTCACCCCTCCACTTT
V: TRBV27; size: .; J: TRBJ2-5; D: TRBD1; CDR3: CASSPRQGRQETQYF; DNA: TGTGCCAGCAGTCCGCGACAGGGGAGGCAAGAGACCCAGTACTTC
V: TRBV12-5; size: .; J: TRBJ2-1; D: TRBD2; CDR3: CASGLVLARANEQFF; DNA: TGTGCTAGTGGTTTGGTACTAGCGCGGGCGAATGAGCAGTTCTTC
V: TRBV30; size: .; J: TRBJ2-3; D: .; CDR3: CAWSGRITDTQYF; DNA: TGTGCCTGGAGCGGGCGCATCACAGATACGCAGTATTTT
V: TRBV5-1; size: .; J: TRBJ2-3; D: .; CDR3: CASSLLAGTQYF; DNA: TGCGCCAGCAGCCTCCTAGCCGGTACGCAGTATTTT
V: TRBV18; size: .; J: TRBJ2-7; D: .; CDR3: CASSRSGTLGGEQYF; DNA: TGTGCCAGCTCACGCTCGGGTACACTTGGAGGCGAGCAGTACTTC
V: TRBV30; size: .; J: TRBJ1-1; D: .; CDR3: CAWTRIGGRNTEAFF; DNA: TGTGCCTGGACCCGGATAGGGGGGAGGAACACTGAAGCTTTCTTT
V: TRBV11-2; size: few; J: TRBJ2-5; D: TRBD1; CDR3: CASRQTTGGQETQYF; DNA: TGTGCCAGCAGACAGACCACAGGGGGACAAGAGACCCAGTACTTC
V: TRBV5-4; size: .; J: TRBJ1-6; D: TRBD1; CDR3: CASSMGQNNSPLHF; DNA: TGTGCCAGCAGCATGGGACAGAATAATTCACCCCTCCACTTT
V: TRBV5-6; size: .; J: TRBJ2-1; D: TRBD2; CDR3: CASSRDGGGIYNEQFF; DNA: TGTGCCAGCAGCCGGGACGGCGGGGGGATTTACAATGAGCAGTTCTTC
V: TRBV30; size: once; J: TRBJ2-7; D: TRBD2; CDR3: CAWSETSGVQYF; DNA: TGTGCCTGGTCCGAGACTAGCGGGGTGCAGTACTTC
V: TRBV4-1; size: .; J: TRBJ1-6; D: .; CDR3: CASSPHPPPPENSPLHF; DNA: TGCGCCAGCAGCCCCCACCCCCCTCCGCCGGAAAATTCACCCCTCCACTTT
V: TRBV7-9; size: .; J: TRBJ2-7; D: TRBD2; CDR3: CASSLGGGNEQYF; DNA: TGTGCCAGCAGCTTAGGCGGGGGAAACGAGCAGTACTTC
V: TRBV2; size: .; J: TRBJ2-1; D: .; CDR3: CASSEVGFGNEQFF; DNA: TGTGCCAGCAGTGAAGTGGGATTCGGCAATGAGCAGTTCTTC
V: TRBV6-6; size: .; J: TRBJ2-7; D: .; CDR3: CASSYGSIRYEQYF; DNA: TGTGCCAGCAGTTACGGTTCTATCCGCTACGAGCAGTACTTC
V: TRBV5-1; size: .; J: TRBJ2-7; D: TRBD2; CDR3: CASSGTSGAYEQYF; DNA: TGCGCCAGCAGCGGGACTAGCGGGGCCTACGAGCAGTACTTC
V: TRBV4-1; size: .; J: TRBJ2-7; D: TRBD2; CDR3: CASSQVLAGVYEQYF; DNA: TGCGCCAGCAGCCAAGTACTAGCGGGGGTCTACGAGCAGTACTTC
V: TRBV5-1; size: few; J: TRBJ2-1; D: TRBD2; CDR3: CASSPPRVAGASEQFF; DNA: TGCGCCAGCAGCCCTCCCAGGGTAGCGGGGGCAAGTGAGCAGTTCTTC
V: TRBV27; size: few; J: TRBJ2-5; D: .; CDR3: CASSLQGTRETQYF; DNA: TGTGCCAGCAGTCTTCAGGGGACTCGAGAGACCCAGTACTTC
V: TRBV7-2; size: .; J: TRBJ1-4; D: .; CDR3: CASSFVYGEKLFF; DNA: TGTGCCAGCAGCTTTGTTTACGGTGAAAAACTGTTTTTT
V: TRBV19; size: .; J: TRBJ1-5; D: .; CDR3: CASTILEGNQPQHF; DNA: TGTGCCAGTACCATCCTGGAAGGCAATCAGCCCCAGCATTTT
V: TRBV9; size: .; J: TRBJ1-6; D: TRBD1; CDR3: CASSVVGGQNSPLHF; DNA: TGTGCCAGCAGCGTAGTCGGGGGACAGAATTCACCCCTCCACTTT
V: TRBV27; size: .; J: TRBJ1-4; D: .; CDR3: CASSLFRGSEKLFF; DNA: TGTGCCAGCAGTTTATTTAGGGGATCTGAAAAACTGTTTTTT
V: TRBV9; size: .; J: TRBJ2-7; D: TRBD1; CDR3: CASSSSGGGEQYF; DNA: TGTGCCAGCAGCTCCTCAGGGGGCGGAGAGCAGTACTTC
V: TRBV19; size: .; J: TRBJ1-1; D: TRBD1; CDR3: CASSTHRGRNTEAFF; DNA: TGTGCCAGTAGTACGCACAGGGGGCGGAACACTGAAGCTTTCTTT
V: TRBV30; size: .; J: TRBJ1-4; D: TRBD1; CDR3: CAWSKTGQGGEKLFF; DNA: TGTGCCTGGAGTAAAACCGGACAGGGGGGAGAAAAACTGTTTTTT
V: TRBV7-9; size: few; J: TRBJ1-1; D: TRBD1; CDR3: CASSPPQGQGRNTEAFF; DNA: TGTGCCAGCAGCCCGCCCCAGGGACAGGGGAGGAACACTGAAGCTTTCTTT
V: TRBV19; size: once; J: TRBJ1-1; D: .; CDR3: CASSLTRGTEAFF; DNA: TGTGCCAGTAGTCTCACGAGGGGCACTGAAGCTTTCTTT
V: TRBV29-1; size: .; J: TRBJ2-3; D: .; CDR3: CSVDPQGRYTDTQYF; DNA: TGCAGCGTTGACCCACAGGGCCGGTACACAGATACGCAGTATTTT
V: TRBV6-5; size: .; J: TRBJ2-3; D: .; CDR3: CASSYLSTDTQYF; DNA: TGTGCCAGCAGTTATCTCAGCACAGATACGCAGTATTTT
V: TRBV9; size: .; J: TRBJ1-1; D: TRBD1; CDR3: CASRRTGGTEAFF; DNA: TGTGCCAGCAGACGGACAGGGGGCACTGAAGCTTTCTTT
V: TRBV30; size: many; J: TRBJ1-6; D: .; CDR3: CAWKRTTLHF; DNA: TGTGCCTGGAAAAGAACTACCCTCCACTTT
V: TRBV9; size: .; J: TRBJ2-7; D: .; CDR3: CASSPNSLVNYEQYF; DNA: TGTGCCAGCAGCCCCAACTCACTAGTGAACTACGAGCAGTACTTC
V: TRBV29-1; size: few; J: TRBJ1-6; D: .; CDR3: CSVQDGTNSPLHF; DNA: TGCAGCGTCCAGGACGGTACCAATTCACCCCTCCACTTT
V: TRBV7-9; size: .; J: TRBJ2-5; D: .; CDR3: CASREGGGRETQYF; DNA: TGTGCCAGCAGGGAAGGAGGGGGAAGAGAGACCCAGTACTTC
V: TRBV2; size: .; J: TRBJ1-1; D: .; CDR3: CASRGEVNTEAFF; DNA: TGTGCCAGCCGAGGGGAGGTGAACACTGAAGCTTTCTTT
V: TRBV5-1; size: few; J: TRBJ1-5; D: .; CDR3: CASSLDAAKEPQHF; DNA: TGCGCCAGCAGCTTGGATGCAGCTAAGGAGCCCCAGCATTTT
V: TRBV27; size: .; J: TRBJ1-3; D: TRBD1; CDR3: CASSSDRDHSGNTIYF; DNA: TGTGCCAGCAGTTCCGACAGGGATCACTCTGGAAACACCATATATTTT
V: TRBV4-3; size: many; J: TRBJ2-7; D: .; CDR3: CASSQIPTDVYEQYF; DNA: TGCGCCAGCAGCCAAATCCCAACCGATGTCTACGAGCAGTACTTC
V: TRBV6-5; size: .; J: TRBJ2-3; D: .; CDR3: CASSYQITDTQYF; DNA: TGTGCCAGCAGTTACCAGATCACAGATACGCAGTATTTT
V: TRBV19; size: .; J: TRBJ2-5; D: .; CDR3: CASNPLETQYF; DNA: TGTGCCAGTAACCCCTTGGAGACCCAGTACTTC
V: TRBV19; size: .; J: TRBJ2-1; D: .; CDR3: CASSINSYYNEQFF; DNA: TGTGCCAGTAGTATCAACAGTTACTACAATGAGCAGTTCTTC
V: TRBV5-1; size: once; J: TRBJ2-2; D: .; CDR3: CASSPQERTNTGELFF; DNA: TGCGCCAGCAGCCCCCAGGAAAGGACCAACACCGGGGAGCTGTTTTTT